Listed below are T cell receptor beta chains from one sample, sequenced in a study of OX40 agonist ivuxolimab in advanced cancers. Produced via immunoSEQ multiplex PCR; TCRdb's table is partial and in-frame only. The sample records 55,000 to 75,000 clones, about 86% being singletons. This sample comprised CD4+ or CD8+ T cells sorted from blood, obtained in a trial of the OX40 agonist ivuxolimab. The receptors here all came from an adult with an advanced solid tumor such as melanoma, head and neck, liver or kidney cancer. Both conserved end residues are part of each CDR3. The order of the fields is D gene, V gene, clone size, J gene, CDR3 protein, CDR3 DNA. A D gene is named only where the DNA matches it firmly. Clone size, where shown, is once, few, many, or a class for clones that have expanded.

d_call: .
v_call: TRBV18
clone_size: .
j_call: TRBJ1-3
cdr3_aa: CASSPPWGSSGNTIYF
cdr3_nt: TGTGCCAGCTCACCACCGTGGGGGAGCTCTGGAAACACCATATATTTT

d_call: TRBD2
v_call: TRBV9
clone_size: .
j_call: TRBJ2-1
cdr3_aa: CASSGDSGRARNEQFF
cdr3_nt: TGTGCCAGCAGCGGGGATAGCGGGAGGGCTAGGAATGAGCAGTTCTTC

d_call: TRBD1
v_call: TRBV7-9
clone_size: .
j_call: TRBJ2-1
cdr3_aa: CASSPQGTEQFF
cdr3_nt: TGTGCCAGCAGCCCACAGGGGACTGAGCAGTTCTTC

d_call: TRBD2
v_call: TRBV11-3
clone_size: .
j_call: TRBJ2-7
cdr3_aa: CASSLREGTYEQYF
cdr3_nt: TGTGCCAGCAGCTTACGGGAGGGAACCTACGAGCAGTACTTC

d_call: .
v_call: TRBV6-5
clone_size: .
j_call: TRBJ1-2
cdr3_aa: CASSYSDRGIYGYTF
cdr3_nt: TGTGCCAGCAGTTACTCGGACAGAGGTATCTATGGCTACACCTTC

d_call: TRBD2
v_call: TRBV18
clone_size: .
j_call: TRBJ2-1
cdr3_aa: CASSPGLAYNEQFF
cdr3_nt: TGTGCCAGCTCACCGGGACTAGCGTACAATGAGCAGTTCTTC

d_call: TRBD1
v_call: TRBV5-1
clone_size: .
j_call: TRBJ2-7
cdr3_aa: CASRDRGRPPYEQYF
cdr3_nt: TGCGCCAGCCGGGACAGGGGCCGCCCCCCCTACGAGCAGTACTTC

d_call: .
v_call: TRBV7-2
clone_size: .
j_call: TRBJ2-1
cdr3_aa: CASSRASSGVSYNEQFF
cdr3_nt: TGTGCCAGCAGCCGAGCTAGCTCGGGAGTATCCTACAATGAGCAGTTCTTC

d_call: .
v_call: TRBV5-4
clone_size: once
j_call: TRBJ2-2
cdr3_aa: CASSSWGQMNTGELFF
cdr3_nt: TGTGCCAGCAGCTCCTGGGGACAAATGAACACCGGGGAGCTGTTTTTT

d_call: .
v_call: TRBV27
clone_size: few
j_call: TRBJ2-1
cdr3_aa: CASRPRAGVYNEQFF
cdr3_nt: TGTGCCAGCAGGCCGCGGGCAGGGGTGTACAATGAGCAGTTCTTC

d_call: .
v_call: TRBV23-1
clone_size: once
j_call: TRBJ1-5
cdr3_aa: CASSQSWWDQPQHF
cdr3_nt: TGCGCCAGCAGTCAATCGTGGTGGGATCAGCCCCAGCATTTT

d_call: .
v_call: TRBV10-3
clone_size: few
j_call: TRBJ1-2
cdr3_aa: CAISFGQNYGYTF
cdr3_nt: TGTGCCATCAGTTTTGGACAGAACTATGGCTACACCTTC

d_call: .
v_call: TRBV27
clone_size: .
j_call: TRBJ2-7
cdr3_aa: CATRARSYEQYF
cdr3_nt: TGTGCCACTAGGGCTAGATCCTACGAGCAGTACTTC

d_call: .
v_call: TRBV9
clone_size: .
j_call: TRBJ1-3
cdr3_aa: CASSTRTAGNTIYF
cdr3_nt: TGTGCCAGCAGCACCCGGACGGCTGGAAACACCATATATTTT

d_call: .
v_call: TRBV9
clone_size: .
j_call: TRBJ2-3
cdr3_aa: CASSARGVNTDTQYF
cdr3_nt: TGTGCCAGCAGCGCCCGGGGCGTGAACACAGATACGCAGTATTTT

d_call: .
v_call: TRBV19
clone_size: .
j_call: TRBJ2-4
cdr3_aa: CASSISGGRRNIQYF
cdr3_nt: TGTGCCAGTAGTATCTCTGGGGGCCGACGGAACATTCAGTACTTC

d_call: .
v_call: TRBV11-1
clone_size: few
j_call: TRBJ2-5
cdr3_aa: CASSFRGTSLQETQYF
cdr3_nt: TGTGCCAGCAGCTTCCGAGGGACCTCACTCCAAGAGACCCAGTACTTC

d_call: .
v_call: TRBV7-2
clone_size: .
j_call: TRBJ2-1
cdr3_aa: CASSLAGQDEQFF
cdr3_nt: TGTGCCAGCAGCTTAGCGGGCCAGGATGAGCAGTTCTTC

d_call: .
v_call: TRBV19
clone_size: once
j_call: TRBJ1-4
cdr3_aa: CASSHRDREKLFF
cdr3_nt: TGTGCCAGTAGTCACCGGGACCGCGAAAAACTGTTTTTT

d_call: .
v_call: TRBV30
clone_size: few
j_call: TRBJ1-1
cdr3_aa: CAWSEQPEAFF
cdr3_nt: TGTGCCTGGAGTGAACAGCCTGAAGCTTTCTTT

d_call: .
v_call: TRBV30
clone_size: few
j_call: TRBJ1-1
cdr3_aa: CAQTNLWGAFF
cdr3_nt: TGTGCCCAAACAAACCTGTGGGGAGCTTTCTTT

d_call: .
v_call: TRBV7-2
clone_size: .
j_call: TRBJ1-2
cdr3_aa: CASRTNTDYGYTF
cdr3_nt: TGTGCCAGCAGGACCAATACGGACTATGGCTACACCTTC

d_call: TRBD2
v_call: TRBV2
clone_size: .
j_call: TRBJ2-5
cdr3_aa: CASSESKLAGVGETQYF
cdr3_nt: TGTGCCAGCAGTGAGTCTAAACTAGCGGGAGTGGGTGAGACCCAGTACTTC

d_call: .
v_call: TRBV11-3
clone_size: .
j_call: TRBJ2-3
cdr3_aa: CASSFLWEAQSRGTDTQYF
cdr3_nt: TGTGCCAGCAGCTTTTTGTGGGAGGCACAATCAAGGGGGACAGATACGCAGTATTTT

d_call: .
v_call: TRBV5-4
clone_size: .
j_call: TRBJ2-3
cdr3_aa: CASRAGGDTQYF
cdr3_nt: TGTGCCAGCAGGGCGGGTGGAGATACGCAGTATTTT

d_call: .
v_call: TRBV28
clone_size: .
j_call: TRBJ1-2
cdr3_aa: CASSYMGPVHGYTF
cdr3_nt: TGTGCCAGCAGTTATATGGGTCCAGTCCATGGCTACACCTTC

d_call: TRBD2
v_call: TRBV2
clone_size: .
j_call: TRBJ2-5
cdr3_aa: CASGGLAGGGGETQYF
cdr3_nt: TGTGCCAGCGGGGGACTAGCGGGAGGAGGAGGGGAGACCCAGTACTTC

d_call: .
v_call: TRBV5-4
clone_size: .
j_call: TRBJ2-1
cdr3_aa: CASSLSGGRGEQFF
cdr3_nt: TGTGCCAGCAGCTTGTCCGGGGGGCGCGGTGAGCAGTTCTTC

d_call: TRBD2
v_call: TRBV6-5
clone_size: .
j_call: TRBJ2-7
cdr3_aa: CASRRTSGSVEQYF
cdr3_nt: TGTGCCAGCAGGAGGACTAGCGGGAGTGTCGAGCAGTACTTC

d_call: TRBD1
v_call: TRBV19
clone_size: .
j_call: TRBJ2-7
cdr3_aa: CASGRTGGEQYF
cdr3_nt: TGTGCCAGTGGACGGACAGGGGGCGAGCAGTACTTC

d_call: TRBD2
v_call: TRBV7-3
clone_size: .
j_call: TRBJ2-1
cdr3_aa: CASSLGLAGMDEQFF
cdr3_nt: TGTGCCAGCAGCTTGGGACTAGCGGGTATGGATGAGCAGTTCTTC

d_call: TRBD2
v_call: TRBV6-6
clone_size: .
j_call: TRBJ2-1
cdr3_aa: CASSSLAGGLSGEQFF
cdr3_nt: TGTGCCAGCAGTTCATTAGCGGGAGGTTTATCTGGTGAGCAGTTCTTC

d_call: TRBD1
v_call: TRBV6-5
clone_size: once
j_call: TRBJ1-2
cdr3_aa: CASSLTGDGYTF
cdr3_nt: TGTGCCAGCAGTTTGACAGGGGATGGCTACACCTTC

d_call: TRBD1
v_call: TRBV2
clone_size: .
j_call: TRBJ2-1
cdr3_aa: CASRDRSQPYNEQFF
cdr3_nt: TGTGCCAGCAGGGACAGGTCCCAACCCTACAATGAGCAGTTCTTC

d_call: .
v_call: TRBV30
clone_size: .
j_call: TRBJ1-1
cdr3_aa: CACTTYRELRDTEAFF
cdr3_nt: TGTGCCTGTACAACGTATCGGGAACTACGGGACACTGAAGCTTTCTTT

d_call: .
v_call: TRBV9
clone_size: .
j_call: TRBJ2-7
cdr3_aa: CASSPRGATSYEQYF
cdr3_nt: TGTGCCAGCAGCCCCCGTGGGGCTACCTCCTACGAGCAGTACTTC

d_call: .
v_call: TRBV7-9
clone_size: few
j_call: TRBJ1-5
cdr3_aa: CASGKLGTLGNQPQHF
cdr3_nt: TGTGCCAGCGGTAAATTGGGGACATTAGGCAATCAGCCCCAGCATTTT

d_call: .
v_call: TRBV5-1
clone_size: .
j_call: TRBJ2-5
cdr3_aa: CASSSSRTAMGFVTQYF
cdr3_nt: TGCGCCAGCAGCTCATCCAGGACAGCTATGGGTTTTGTGACCCAGTACTTC

d_call: .
v_call: TRBV20-1
clone_size: .
j_call: TRBJ2-2
cdr3_aa: CSARGEVELFF
cdr3_nt: TGCAGTGCTAGAGGGGAGGTGGAGCTGTTTTTT

d_call: .
v_call: TRBV5-1
clone_size: .
j_call: TRBJ2-2
cdr3_aa: CASSLGQGNTGELFF
cdr3_nt: TGCGCCAGCAGCTTGGGGCAGGGGAACACCGGGGAGCTGTTTTTT

d_call: .
v_call: TRBV9
clone_size: .
j_call: TRBJ2-5
cdr3_aa: CASSISGGRTLGETQYF
cdr3_nt: TGTGCCAGCAGCATCTCAGGAGGACGGACTCTCGGGGAGACCCAGTACTTC

d_call: TRBD2
v_call: TRBV19
clone_size: few
j_call: TRBJ2-3
cdr3_aa: CASTQSGLAYYYTQYF
cdr3_nt: TGTGCCAGTACTCAGTCGGGACTAGCGTATTACTATACGCAGTATTTT

d_call: .
v_call: TRBV18
clone_size: .
j_call: TRBJ2-2
cdr3_aa: CASSPPYLGELFF
cdr3_nt: TGTGCCAGCTCACCACCGTATCTCGGGGAGCTGTTTTTT

d_call: .
v_call: TRBV7-9
clone_size: .
j_call: TRBJ2-4
cdr3_aa: CASSPPSRAGDIQYF
cdr3_nt: TGTGCCAGCAGCCCCCCTTCTCGGGCGGGTGACATTCAGTACTTC

d_call: .
v_call: TRBV2
clone_size: .
j_call: TRBJ2-6
cdr3_aa: CASRATTGSGANVLTF
cdr3_nt: TGTGCCAGCAGGGCTACCACAGGGTCTGGGGCCAACGTCCTGACTTTC

d_call: .
v_call: TRBV18
clone_size: .
j_call: TRBJ1-1
cdr3_aa: CASSPPVAFF
cdr3_nt: TGTGCCAGCTCACCCCCGGTAGCTTTCTTT

d_call: .
v_call: TRBV9
clone_size: .
j_call: TRBJ1-2
cdr3_aa: CASSVERGADYGYTF
cdr3_nt: TGTGCCAGCAGCGTAGAGAGAGGGGCCGACTATGGCTACACCTTC

d_call: .
v_call: TRBV6-4
clone_size: .
j_call: TRBJ2-7
cdr3_aa: CASSERTQTYEQYF
cdr3_nt: TGTGCCAGCAGTGAACGGACACAAACCTACGAGCAGTACTTC

d_call: .
v_call: TRBV9
clone_size: .
j_call: TRBJ2-1
cdr3_aa: CASSVGLNIYNEQFF
cdr3_nt: TGTGCCAGCAGCGTAGGACTGAATATTTACAATGAGCAGTTCTTC

d_call: TRBD2
v_call: TRBV6-7
clone_size: .
j_call: TRBJ2-1
cdr3_aa: CAAPPGTSLNEQFF
cdr3_nt: TGTGCCGCCCCCCCCGGGACTAGCCTCAATGAGCAGTTCTTC

d_call: TRBD2
v_call: TRBV2
clone_size: .
j_call: TRBJ2-5
cdr3_aa: CASKRGVVGETQYF
cdr3_nt: TGTGCCAGCAAACGGGGGGTCGTCGGAGAGACCCAGTACTTC

d_call: .
v_call: TRBV18
clone_size: .
j_call: TRBJ2-5
cdr3_aa: CASSPPPGVWETQYF
cdr3_nt: TGTGCCAGCTCACCACCTCCAGGGGTCTGGGAGACCCAGTACTTC

d_call: TRBD1
v_call: TRBV5-1
clone_size: .
j_call: TRBJ1-2
cdr3_aa: CASSLASGGNGYTF
cdr3_nt: TGCGCCAGCAGCTTGGCCTCAGGGGGGAATGGCTACACCTTC

d_call: .
v_call: TRBV5-1
clone_size: .
j_call: TRBJ1-1
cdr3_aa: CASSFSGANTEAFF
cdr3_nt: TGCGCCAGCAGCTTTTCGGGGGCGAACACTGAAGCTTTCTTT

d_call: .
v_call: TRBV7-3
clone_size: .
j_call: TRBJ2-5
cdr3_aa: CASSLLQETQYF
cdr3_nt: TGTGCCAGCAGCTTACTCCAAGAGACCCAGTACTTC

d_call: .
v_call: TRBV7-9
clone_size: .
j_call: TRBJ1-2
cdr3_aa: CASSQDLKRNYGYTF
cdr3_nt: TGTGCCAGCAGCCAAGACCTTAAGCGGAACTATGGCTACACCTTC

d_call: .
v_call: TRBV19
clone_size: .
j_call: TRBJ2-1
cdr3_aa: CASKTSSANNEQFF
cdr3_nt: TGTGCCAGTAAAACTTCTAGCGCAAACAATGAGCAGTTCTTC

d_call: .
v_call: TRBV30
clone_size: .
j_call: TRBJ1-3
cdr3_aa: CAWSRSDFGSGNTIYF
cdr3_nt: TGTGCCTGGAGCCGCTCGGACTTTGGCTCTGGAAACACCATATATTTT

d_call: TRBD1
v_call: TRBV30
clone_size: .
j_call: TRBJ2-2
cdr3_aa: CACTQGTGDTGELFF
cdr3_nt: TGTGCCTGCACCCAGGGGACAGGGGACACCGGGGAGCTGTTTTTT

d_call: .
v_call: TRBV6-1
clone_size: .
j_call: TRBJ1-1
cdr3_aa: CASSEALANTEAFF
cdr3_nt: TGTGCCAGCAGTGAAGCGCTAGCGAACACTGAAGCTTTCTTT